A selection of T cell receptor beta chains follows, all from one sample in a study of Ad26.COV2.S vaccination and SARS-CoV-2 variants. Method: immunoSEQ multiplex PCR; TCRdb's copy keeps in-frame clones and lacks some. The table records some 420,000 clones, around 89% of them present only once. This specimen consisted of peripheral blood, obtained in a trial of Ad26.COV2.S vaccine versus placebo. The receptor source for this set is a person between 18 and 59 years old who received the Ad26.COV2.S COVID-19 vaccine or a placebo. The CDR3 runs from the conserved cysteine through the conserved F or W. Each record gives: D gene, clone size, J gene, V gene, CDR3 protein, CDR3 DNA. D genes are given only for firm matches. Size is stated for part of the rows, as once, few or many counts, or as a class when the clone is expanded.

NA NA TRBJ1-1 TRBV27 CASSLSARTNTEAFF TGTGCCAGCAGTTTATCGGCCCGGACGAACACTGAAGCTTTCTTT
NA NA TRBJ1-5 TRBV27 CASSLSGVGNQPQHF TGTGCCAGCAGTTTATCGGGGGTAGGCAATCAGCCCCAGCATTTT
NA once TRBJ2-5 TRBV25-1 CASSESLEGWETQYF TGTGCCAGCAGTGAATCGCTAGAGGGGTGGGAGACCCAGTACTTC
TRBD2 once TRBJ2-7 TRBV4-1 CASSQGEGMYEQYF TGCGCCAGCAGCCAAGGGGAGGGTATGTACGAGCAGTACTTC
NA NA TRBJ1-2 TRBV5-4 CASSLVAGPNYGYTF TGTGCCAGCAGCTTGGTGGCGGGGCCCAACTATGGCTACACCTTC
NA NA TRBJ2-5 TRBV2 CASSRRAYQETQYF TGTGCCAGCTCCCGAAGGGCGTACCAAGAGACCCAGTACTTC
TRBD1 NA TRBJ2-1 TRBV29-1 CSVSKDREAYNEQFF TGCAGCGTTTCAAAGGACAGGGAGGCCTACAATGAGCAGTTCTTC
NA NA TRBJ1-2 TRBV28 CASSLYSQGNYGYTF TGTGCCAGCAGTCTCTACTCACAGGGTAACTATGGCTACACCTTC
NA NA TRBJ1-4 TRBV12-3/TRBV12-4 CASGERGLEKLFF TGTGCCAGCGGGGAACGGGGCCTTGAAAAACTGTTTTTT
TRBD1 few TRBJ1-5 TRBV5-1 CASSLGPGQAYSNQPQHF TGCGCCAGCAGCTTGGGCCCGGGACAGGCATATAGCAATCAGCCCCAGCATTTT
NA once TRBJ2-3 TRBV28 CASRPTFRETDTQYF TGTGCCAGCAGACCGACCTTCAGGGAAACAGATACGCAGTATTTT
NA NA TRBJ1-3 TRBV6-1 CASSETGASSGNTIYF TGTGCCAGCAGTGAAACCGGGGCGAGCTCTGGAAACACCATATATTTT
NA once TRBJ2-3 TRBV19 CASSGGGGFDTQYF TGTGCCAGTAGTGGAGGGGGGGGTTTTGATACGCAGTATTTT
TRBD1 NA TRBJ1-1 TRBV3-1/TRBV3-2 CASIHTTRQGKVWRCPWDSTEAFF TGTGCCAGCATCCACACCACGAGACAGGGGAAAGTGTGGAGGTGCCCCTGGGATTCCACTGAAGCTTTCTTT
TRBD1 once TRBJ2-7 TRBV18 CASSPRDRVSYEQYF TGTGCCAGCTCGCCCCGGGACAGGGTTTCCTACGAGCAGTACTTC
TRBD2 NA TRBJ2-3 TRBV4-1 CASSQRSGGDTQYF TGCGCCAGCAGCCAGAGAAGCGGGGGAGATACGCAGTATTTT
NA NA TRBJ1-5 TRBV10-2 CASSGQGGPNQPQHF TGCGCCAGCAGTGGGCAGGGAGGTCCCAATCAGCCCCAGCATTTT
TRBD1 NA TRBJ2-7 TRBV29-1 CSAEGQGLYEQYF TGCAGCGCTGAGGGACAGGGTCTTTACGAGCAGTACTTC
NA NA TRBJ2-3 TRBV7-3 CASSGPTDTQYF TGTGCCAGCAGCGGTCCAACAGATACGCAGTATTTT
TRBD1 NA TRBJ2-5 TRBV7-9 CASSLGTGWNQETQYF TGTGCCAGCAGCCTCGGGACAGGGTGGAACCAAGAGACCCAGTACTTC
NA NA TRBJ1-2 TRBV5-5 CASSFWTAPASLTF TGTGCCAGCAGCTTCTGGACAGCCCCGGCAAGTCTCACCTTC
NA NA TRBJ2-1 TRBV19 CASSIAEISRSYNEQFF TGTGCCAGTAGTATAGCTGAGATATCGAGGTCCTACAATGAGCAGTTCTTC
TRBD2 NA TRBJ2-3 TRBV7-8 CASSWPFGGGETDTQYF TGTGCCAGCAGCTGGCCCTTTGGCGGGGGGGAAACAGATACGCAGTATTTT
NA NA TRBJ1-6 TRBV19 CASSIDRNSPLHF TGTGCCAGTAGTATAGATCGTAATTCACCCCTCCACTTT
TRBD1 once TRBJ2-7 TRBV19 CASSIATGGEQYF TGTGCCAGTAGTATCGCTACAGGGGGCGAGCAGTACTTC
NA NA TRBJ2-7 TRBV19 CASSTGDGTYEQYF TGTGCCAGTAGTACGGGGGACGGAACCTACGAGCAGTACTTC
TRBD2 NA TRBJ2-5 TRBV11-3 CASSTRAAGAETQYF TGTGCCAGCTCCACCCGGGCAGCGGGGGCGGAGACCCAGTACTTC
NA NA TRBJ2-7 TRBV28 CASSLGHGGRHEQYF TGTGCCAGCAGTTTAGGGCATGGGGGCAGGCACGAGCAGTACTTC
NA NA TRBJ1-5 TRBV6-4 CARRALALQNSNQPQHF TGTGCCAGGCGGGCCCTGGCATTACAGAATAGCAATCAGCCCCAGCATTTT
NA NA TRBJ1-3 TRBV6-5 CASSYSARPGNTIYF TGTGCCAGCAGTTACTCGGCTCGGCCTGGAAACACCATATATTTT
NA NA TRBJ2-2 TRBV12-3/TRBV12-4 CASSPLSGELFF TGTGCCAGCAGTCCTCTCTCCGGGGAGCTGTTTTTT
NA NA TRBJ2-1 TRBV2 CASTWTISGYNEQFF TGTGCCAGCACCTGGACTATAAGTGGCTACAATGAGCAGTTCTTC
NA NA TRBJ2-1 TRBV5-8 CASSLVGTPINEQFF TGTGCCAGCAGCTTGGTCGGGACACCCATTAATGAGCAGTTCTTC
NA NA TRBJ1-1 TRBV10-3 CAISRTANTEAFF TGTGCCATCAGTAGGACAGCGAACACTGAAGCTTTCTTT
NA NA TRBJ2-5 TRBV10-1 CASSAKETQYF TGCGCCAGCAGTGCCAAAGAGACCCAGTACTTC
NA few TRBJ2-3 TRBV5-1 CASSAHDRDTQYF TGCGCCAGCAGCGCCCACGATCGGGATACGCAGTATTTT
TRBD1 NA TRBJ1-2 TRBV6-5 CASSYSPGGYGYTF TGTGCCAGCAGTTACTCGCCAGGGGGCTATGGCTACACCTTC
NA NA TRBJ1-2 TRBV12-3/TRBV12-4 CASSPGAALSYTF TGTGCCAGCAGTCCCGGGGCTGCCCTATCCTACACCTTC
NA NA TRBJ2-3 TRBV5-1 CASSLGLETDTQYF TGCGCCAGCAGCTTGGGACTAGAAACAGATACGCAGTATTTT
NA NA TRBJ1-5 TRBV6-2/TRBV6-3 CASSYSGANQPQHF TGTGCCAGCAGTTACTCGGGGGCCAATCAGCCCCAGCATTTT
NA NA TRBJ1-2 TRBV9 CASSSSQDVRGYTF TGTGCCAGCAGCTCCTCCCAGGACGTTCGTGGCTACACCTTC
NA NA TRBJ1-2 TRBV24-1 CATSDFSQGMHYGYTF TGTGCCACCAGTGATTTCAGCCAGGGCATGCACTATGGCTACACCTTC
NA NA TRBJ2-1 TRBV7-8 CASSFGQIEQFF TGTGCCAGCAGCTTCGGACAGATAGAGCAGTTCTTC
TRBD1 NA TRBJ2-7 TRBV27 CASSSLRDRGRNEQYF TGTGCCAGCAGTTCACTCAGGGACAGGGGGAGAAACGAGCAGTACTTC
TRBD1 NA TRBJ2-1 TRBV30 CAWSEQGNEQFF TGTGCCTGGAGTGAACAGGGGAATGAGCAGTTCTTC
NA NA TRBJ2-1 TRBV7-6 CASSLRGPHEQFF TGTGCCAGCAGCCTTCGGGGGCCCCACGAACAGTTCTTC
NA NA TRBJ1-4 TRBV6-5 CASSPSGAANEKLFF TGTGCCAGCAGCCCATCGGGGGCGGCTAATGAAAAACTGTTTTTT
NA NA TRBJ2-5 TRBV6-5 CASSYGWGDRETQYF TGTGCCAGCAGTTACGGGTGGGGAGATCGGGAGACCCAGTACTTC
TRBD1 NA TRBJ2-1 TRBV29-1 CSVGDRETDEQFF TGCAGCGTTGGGGACAGGGAGACGGATGAGCAGTTCTTC
NA NA TRBJ1-4 TRBV18 CASSPDFRDLNEKLFF TGTGCCAGCTCACCAGATTTTAGAGACCTTAATGAAAAACTGTTTTTT
TRBD2 few TRBJ2-5 TRBV18 CASSLLAGAQETQYF TGTGCCAGCTCACTTCTAGCGGGGGCTCAAGAGACCCAGTACTTC
TRBD1 once TRBJ2-7 TRBV6-5 CASGYRGAYEQYF TGTGCCAGCGGATACAGGGGGGCCTACGAGCAGTACTTC
NA NA TRBJ1-1 TRBV12-3/TRBV12-4 CASSLVQNTEAFF TGTGCCAGCAGTTTGGTCCAGAACACTGAAGCTTTCTTT
NA NA TRBJ2-5 TRBV9 CASSVDGDVGSETQYF TGTGCCAGCAGCGTAGATGGGGACGTTGGCAGCGAGACCCAGTACTTC
NA NA TRBJ2-7 TRBV28 CASSLMTSEQYF TGTGCCAGCAGTTTAATGACATCGGAGCAGTACTTC
TRBD1 NA TRBJ2-5 TRBV28 CASSAPSGGRETQYF TGTGCCAGCAGTGCCCCGTCAGGGGGCAGGGAGACCCAGTACTTC
NA few TRBJ2-7 TRBV5-1 CASSLGGELAYEQYF TGCGCCAGCAGCTTGGGCGGAGAGCTCGCCTACGAGCAGTACTTC
NA NA TRBJ1-2 TRBV4-3 CASSQDTTDPNYGYTF TGCGCCAGCAGCCAAGATACAACAGACCCTAACTATGGCTACACCTTC